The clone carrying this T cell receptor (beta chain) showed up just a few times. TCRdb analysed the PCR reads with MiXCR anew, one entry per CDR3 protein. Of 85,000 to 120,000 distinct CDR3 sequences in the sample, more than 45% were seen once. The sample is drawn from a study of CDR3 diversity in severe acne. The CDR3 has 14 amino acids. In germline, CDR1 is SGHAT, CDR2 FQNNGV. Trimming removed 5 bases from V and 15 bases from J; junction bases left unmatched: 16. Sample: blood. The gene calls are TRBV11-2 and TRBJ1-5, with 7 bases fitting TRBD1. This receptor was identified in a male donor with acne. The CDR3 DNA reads TGTGCCAGCAGCATCAAACCCGAGGGGGCTCCTCTGCATTTT. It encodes CASSIKPEGAPLHF.